The table lists the clone carrying this T cell receptor beta chain with many counts. What it binds is not known. This sample was taken from a study of spatial heterogeneity in lung cancer. Study outcomes and limitations: For expanded intratumoral alpha and beta TCRs, counts tracked tumor mutation counts. There was tracking of ubiquitous and regional nonsynonymous mutations by the respective counts of ubiquitous and regional expanded TCRs. Coverage of tumor T cells, an estimated figure, was roughly 7.2% for alpha and 13% to 15% for beta chains.

TCRdb reanalysed the 5' RACE reads using MiXCR and keeps one entry per CDR3 protein. The profile shows fewer than 15,000 distinct CDR3 sequences, 4.5% to 6% of them singletons. Time point given: sample taken at primary tumor resection. A total of around 76 untreated early-stage non-small cell lung cancer patients served as donors. The TCR sequence derives from a female donor with early-stage non-small cell lung cancer. The sample here was lung tumor tissue, taken at surgery.

CDR3 nucleotides: TGTGCCAGCAGCCAGGGAGGGGACTATGGCTACACCTTC. It codes for CASSQGGDYGYTF. This chain joins TRBV7-3 and TRBJ1-2; a possible D gene is TRBD1 (5 bases). Deletions cut 5 bases from V and 3 bases from J, with 10 bases between. Germline CDR1 is SGHTA and CDR2 is FQGTGA. This CDR3 has 13 amino acids.